Only a few counts were recorded for the clone carrying this T cell receptor (beta chain). The antigen is undetermined. The sample originates from a study of T cells after yellow fever vaccination. From the 5' RACE reads, TCRdb called clonotypes with MiXCR, one entry per CDR3 protein. The data contain approximately 550,000 distinct CDR3 sequences, around an eighth of them singletons. Study-wide results and caveats: Researchers noted that a small share of clonotypes showed up in both CD4 and CD8 compartments.

Per germline, CDR1 SQVTM and CDR2 ANQGSEA. V shed 6 bases, J shed 3 bases, and the junction held 8 bases outside the gene matches. The CDR3 covers 13 residues. The receptor comes from a young man who received the YFV17D yellow fever vaccine. V gene TRBV29-1 combines with J gene TRBJ2-7, with 7 bases matching TRBD1. The sequences come from PBMCs, collected on the day of the yellow fever booster vaccination. The CDR3 loop reads CSVSNTGDYEQYF. CDR3 nucleotides: TGCAGCGTCTCAAATACAGGGGACTACGAGCAGTACTTC.